This entry lists 21 T cell receptor beta chains sequenced from one sample in a study of CD8+ T cells in alopecia areata. Treatment given: oral pan-JAK inhibitor, 5-10 mg twice daily. cDNA prepared by RNA extraction and subsequent reverse transcription served as the template for sequencing. Measured with immunoSEQ multiplex PCR; TCRdb has only the in-frame clones, and not every one. The sample records roughly 190,000 clones, around 56% being singletons. The input for sequencing was CD4+ T cells sorted from blood, taken at week 4, from a patient treated with tofacitinib. The receptors shown here come from a human donor with alopecia areata.

This clone has just a few counts. CDR3 loop: CAISLGTSTGELFF. The CDR3 coding sequence is TGTGCCATCAGCCTTGGGACTTCCACCGGGGAGCTGTTTTTT. The gene calls are TRBV10-3 and TRBJ2-2; weak D call: TRBD2 (6 bases). Germline V CDR1 and CDR2: ENHRY, SYGVKD. The CDR3 sequence is 14 residues long. Deletions cut 6 bases from V and 4 bases from J, with 12 bases between.

This clone appeared a few times. V is TRBV6-5 and J is TRBJ2-7; D perhaps matches TRBD1 (5 bases). The germline V gene encodes CDR1 MNHEY and CDR2 SVGAGI. This CDR3 spans 14 amino acids. V was shortened by 0 bases and J by 2 bases, with 8 bases between the two germline ends. The CDR3 reads CASSYSTDTYEQYF. CDR3 in DNA: TGTGCCAGCAGTTACTCGACGGACACCTACGAGCAGTACTTC.

The chain has TRBV30 and TRBJ2-5, with D maybe TRBD1 (5 bases). Germline-derived CDR1 and CDR2 are GTSNPN and SVGIG (reference sequence). V dropped 2 bases and J dropped 5 bases, with 12 bases sitting between them. The CDR3 is made up of 13 amino acids. Written as DNA, the CDR3 is TGTGCCTGGAGTAGGCGGCAGGGTGAGACCCAGTACTTC. This gives the protein CAWSRRQGETQYF.

The V call is TRBV2, the J call TRBJ2-1, with TRBD2 as a possible D gene (7 bases). The CDR3 is 13 amino acids. The germline V gene has CDR1 SNHLY and CDR2 FYNNEI. V was pared by 7 bases and J by 8 bases, with 15 bases between. The DNA for the CDR3 is TGTGCCAGCACCGGGGGGCGAGGCGATGAGCAGTTCTTC. Residues: CASTGGRGDEQFF.

The rearrangement links TRBV7-2 to TRBJ2-7; D possibly corresponds to TRBD2 (5 bases). CDR1 is SGHTA and CDR2 is FQGNSA in the germline V gene. Trimming pared 3 bases from V and 2 bases from J, leaving 14 bases between. This CDR3 has 15 amino acids. The CDR3 region is CASSFISRGPYEQYF. The CDR3 DNA sequence: TGTGCCAGCAGCTTCATCTCGCGAGGGCCCTACGAGCAGTACTTC.

The sample holds one count of this clone. The chain has TRBV5-6 and TRBJ2-3, with 12 bases aligning to TRBD2. There are 17 residues in the CDR3. J was trimmed by 6 bases and V by 4 bases; bases with no gene match: 12. Looked up from germline, CDR1 is SGHDT and CDR2 is YYEEEE. The CDR3 bases are TGTGCCAGCAGCCACGGGGGACTAGCGGGTCCCGGGGATACGCAGTATTTT. Protein: CASSHGGLAGPGDTQYF.

V is TRBV30 and J is TRBJ2-5; D is unresolved. Trimming pared 3 bases from V and 7 bases from J, leaving 18 bases between. The CDR3 covers 14 residues. CDR1 and CDR2 (germline): GTSNPN, SVGIG (reference sequence). CDR3 residues: CAWSLSLGVVTQYF. CDR3 in DNA: TGTGCCTGGAGCCTAAGTTTAGGAGTTGTGACCCAGTACTTC.

This chain joins TRBV7-9 and TRBJ2-7; 12 nucleotides line up with TRBD1. V lost 5 bases and J lost 6; bases outside the gene matches: 5. This CDR3 contains 14 residues. Germline CDR1 SEHNR, CDR2 FQNEAQ (reference sequence). CDR3: CASSPGQGAGEQYF. The CDR3, as DNA: TGTGCCAGCAGCCCGGGACAGGGGGCTGGCGAGCAGTACTTC.

This clone was detected a few times. The V and J genes are TRBV30 and TRBJ2-6; D is undetermined. Per the germline V gene, CDR1 is GTSNPN and CDR2 is SVGIG (reference sequence). Between the trimmed V and J ends, which lost 3 bases and 4 bases, there was a span of 7 bases. CDR3 length equals 13 residues. CDR3 amino acids: CAWRERGANVLTF. CDR3 bases: TGTGCCTGGAGGGAAAGGGGGGCCAACGTCCTGACTTTC.

V gene TRBV7-3 combines with J gene TRBJ2-1; D gene unclear. V was trimmed by 5 bases and J by 5 bases, leaving 10 bases between them. CDR1 and CDR2 from the germline V gene are SGHTA and FQGTGA. There are 13 residues in the CDR3. This CDR3 reads CASSRNGDNEQFF. The CDR3 nucleotides are TGTGCCAGCAGCCGCAATGGCGACAATGAGCAGTTCTTC.

The chain combines TRBV6-5 with TRBJ1-1, with a tentative D call TRBD1 (5 bases). Trimming shortened V by 8 bases and J by 3 bases, and 19 bases separated the two germline ends. Per germline, CDR1 MNHEY and CDR2 SVGAGI. CDR3 size: 15 residues. The CDR3: CASGRSRTGDTEAFF. As DNA, the CDR3 is TGTGCCAGCGGACGATCCCGGACGGGGGACACTGAAGCTTTCTTT.

This clone was detected only once. The V and J genes are TRBV29-1 and TRBJ2-3, with D perhaps matching TRBD1 (5 bases). CDR3 length: 12 residues. Germline assignment: CDR1 SQVTM and CDR2 ANQGSEA. V lost 4 bases and J 4 bases, leaving 9 bases between the germline ends. In DNA form, the CDR3 reads TGCAGCGTTGCTCAGGGCCCAGATACGCAGTATTTT. It yields the protein CSVAQGPDTQYF.

The gene calls are TRBV5-4 and TRBJ2-6, with D tentatively TRBD1 or TRBD2 (6 bases each). The ends were cut back, 0 bases at V and 4 bases at J, with 11 bases in the middle. This CDR3 spans 16 amino acids. Germline V gene lookup returns CDR1 SGHNT and CDR2 YYREEE (reference sequence). CDR3 loop: CASSLDGGYGANVLTF. Written as DNA, the CDR3 is TGTGCCAGCAGCTTGGACGGGGGCTACGGGGCCAACGTCCTGACTTTC.

The chain uses TRBV27 and TRBJ1-1; the D gene is possibly TRBD1 (5 bases). CDR3 length: 13 amino acids. V lost 4 bases, J lost 6 bases, and 12 bases lay in between. Germline loops: CDR1 MNHEY, CDR2 SMNVEV (reference sequence). CDR3 protein: CASSSSRTPEAFF. The CDR3, as DNA: TGTGCCAGCAGTTCGTCGCGGACACCTGAAGCTTTCTTT.

V is TRBV9 and J is TRBJ2-2, with TRBD1 matching 7 bases. The CDR3 runs to 15 residues. Germline V gene sequence: CDR1 SGDLS, CDR2 YYNGEE. V lost 4 bases to trimming and J lost 6 bases; unmatched junction nucleotides: 9. CDR3 sequence: CASSPRDGTAGELFF. The CDR3 nucleotides read TGTGCCAGCAGCCCTCGGGACGGGACAGCCGGGGAGCTGTTTTTT.

The V gene is TRBV30, the J gene TRBJ2-3; 8 nucleotides match TRBD2. Unmatched junction bases numbered 2, after V lost 5 bases and J lost 4 bases. The CDR3 runs to 12 residues. Germline V gene lookup returns CDR1 GTSNPN and CDR2 SVGIG (reference sequence). The CDR3 DNA follows: TGTGCCTGGGGTAGCGGGGCAGATACGCAGTATTTT. This codes for CAWGSGADTQYF. Variable domain in full (rest from reference TRBV30 and TRBJ2-3): SQTIHQWPATLVQPVGSPLSLECTVEGTSNPNLYWYRQAAGRGLQLLFYSVGIGQISSEVPQNLSASRPQDRQFILSSKKLLLSDSGFYLCAWGSGADTQYFGPGTRLTVL.

This chain links TRBV15 with TRBJ2-7; D is unclear. This CDR3 has 14 amino acids. Germline loops: CDR1 LNHNV, CDR2 YYDKDF (reference sequence). Trimming removed 0 bases from V and 3 bases from J, with 9 bases in between. In nucleotides, the CDR3 is TGTGCCACCAGCAGAGAGATAGACCTCTACGAGCAGTACTTC. Its protein product is CATSREIDLYEQYF.

This clone has just a few counts. This rearrangement joins TRBV29-1 to TRBJ2-5; weak D call: TRBD1 (5 bases). V dropped 7 bases and J dropped 3 bases, with 12 bases sitting between them. This CDR3 has 12 residues. CDR1 is SQVTM, CDR2 ANQGSEA, per germline. The CDR3 coding sequence is TGCAGCGGGCTAGGACACGAAGAGACCCAGTACTTC. It translates to CSGLGHEETQYF.

The V call is TRBV30, the J call TRBJ2-7, with D perhaps TRBD2 (5 bases). Germline CDR1 GTSNPN, CDR2 SVGIG (reference sequence). This CDR3 has 12 amino acids. Trimming pared 3 bases from V and 4 bases from J, leaving 10 bases between. The CDR3 spells CAWSRDQYEQYF. The CDR3 DNA reads TGTGCCTGGAGCCGGGATCAGTACGAGCAGTACTTC.

Only one count was recorded for this clone. The J gene is TRBJ2-5, the V gene TRBV27, with 9 bases identical to TRBD1. Per germline, CDR1 MNHEY and CDR2 SMNVEV (reference sequence). The CDR3 is 15 residues long. Losses at the gene ends were 2 bases for V and 5 bases for J; bases not matched to a gene: 6. The CDR3 nucleotides read TGTGCCAGCAGTTTAACCGGGACAGGGCGGGAGACCCAGTACTTC. It is translated as CASSLTGTGRETQYF.

This chain joins TRBV29-1 and TRBJ2-7; 12 bases line up with TRBD2. This CDR3 has 14 residues. The germline gives CDR1 SQVTM, CDR2 ANQGSEA. J lost 2 bases, V lost 4 bases, and 3 bases had no gene match. CDR3 DNA: TGCAGCGTTGGGGGACTAGCGGGCCCCTACGAGCAGTACTTC. Translating gives CSVGGLAGPYEQYF.